The rows below give T cell receptor beta chains drawn from one sample of a study of chemoradiotherapy in HPV16-positive cancers. The table came from immunoSEQ multiplex PCR; TCRdb's copy has only in-frame clones and leaves some out. The table shows 25,000 to 40,000 clones, with 80% to 90% occurring only once. The sample here was blood, taken from a patient who underwent chemoradiotherapy. The source is a human donor with HPV-associated anogenital cancer. CDR3s include the opening cysteine and the closing phenylalanine or tryptophan. Each record gives: clone size, D gene, V gene, J gene, CDR3 DNA, CDR3 protein. A D gene is named only where the DNA matches it firmly. Expanded clones are given a class, and other clones once, few, many or no size at all.

clone_size: medium-sized; d_call: .; v_call: TRBV4-2; j_call: TRBJ2-7; cdr3_nt: .; cdr3_aa: CASSQVGTGTMRYF
clone_size: .; d_call: .; v_call: TRBV9; j_call: TRBJ1-3; cdr3_nt: TGTGCCAGCAGCTCCCACTCTGGAAACACCATATATTTT; cdr3_aa: CASSSHSGNTIYF
clone_size: .; d_call: TRBD1; v_call: TRBV6-5; j_call: TRBJ1-2; cdr3_nt: TGTGCCAGCAGGGGACAGGGGGCCTATGGCTACACCTTC; cdr3_aa: CASRGQGAYGYTF
clone_size: .; d_call: TRBD1; v_call: TRBV18; j_call: TRBJ1-1; cdr3_nt: TGTGCCAGCTCAAAACAGGGGGACACTGAAGCTTTCTTT; cdr3_aa: CASSKQGDTEAFF
clone_size: .; d_call: TRBD1; v_call: TRBV4-3; j_call: TRBJ2-7; cdr3_nt: TGCGCCAGCAGCCGCGACAGGGCCTACGAGCAGTACTTC; cdr3_aa: CASSRDRAYEQYF
clone_size: .; d_call: TRBD2; v_call: TRBV6-5; j_call: TRBJ2-7; cdr3_nt: TGTGCCAGCAGTTTCCGGCAGACTAGCGCTTACGAGCAGTACTTC; cdr3_aa: CASSFRQTSAYEQYF
clone_size: .; d_call: .; v_call: TRBV7-2; j_call: TRBJ1-2; cdr3_nt: TGTGCCAGCAGCTTGTACTATGGCTACACCTTC; cdr3_aa: CASSLYYGYTF
clone_size: .; d_call: .; v_call: TRBV4-2; j_call: TRBJ2-7; cdr3_nt: TGTGCCAGCAGCCAAGGAGTTCCCTCTAATTCCTACGAGCAGTACTTC; cdr3_aa: CASSQGVPSNSYEQYF
clone_size: .; d_call: .; v_call: TRBV11-2; j_call: TRBJ2-7; cdr3_nt: TGTGCCAGCAGCTTGGGCAATGAAGTGGAGCAGTACTTC; cdr3_aa: CASSLGNEVEQYF
clone_size: .; d_call: .; v_call: TRBV29-1; j_call: TRBJ1-2; cdr3_nt: TGCAGCGTTGGAGAAAGGGCAGGGAATACCTATGGCTACACCTTC; cdr3_aa: CSVGERAGNTYGYTF
clone_size: .; d_call: .; v_call: TRBV9; j_call: TRBJ1-3; cdr3_nt: TGTGCCAGCAGGAATTCTGGAAACACCATATATTTT; cdr3_aa: CASRNSGNTIYF
clone_size: .; d_call: .; v_call: TRBV11-2; j_call: TRBJ2-2; cdr3_nt: TGTGCCAGCAGCTTAGAAGGCGGGTTAACCGGGGAGCTGTTTTTT; cdr3_aa: CASSLEGGLTGELFF
clone_size: .; d_call: .; v_call: TRBV7-2; j_call: TRBJ2-7; cdr3_nt: TGTGCCAGCAGCTTAGGCGGGATGGGCGAGCAGTACTTC; cdr3_aa: CASSLGGMGEQYF
clone_size: .; d_call: TRBD1; v_call: TRBV2; j_call: TRBJ2-3; cdr3_nt: TGTGCCAGCACCTGGGACAGGGGAACAGATACGCAGTATTTT; cdr3_aa: CASTWDRGTDTQYF
clone_size: .; d_call: .; v_call: TRBV7-2; j_call: TRBJ2-3; cdr3_nt: TGTGCCAGCAGCTTTCTACGGACCCGCACAGATACGCAGTATTTT; cdr3_aa: CASSFLRTRTDTQYF
clone_size: once; d_call: TRBD1; v_call: TRBV7-2; j_call: TRBJ2-2; cdr3_nt: TGTGCCAGCAGCTTATCTGGTCCAGGGGGCACCGGGGAGCTGTTTTTT; cdr3_aa: CASSLSGPGGTGELFF
clone_size: .; d_call: .; v_call: TRBV5-6; j_call: TRBJ1-5; cdr3_nt: TGTGCCAGCAGTTACTCGGGCGTGGACAATCAGCCCCAGCATTTT; cdr3_aa: CASSYSGVDNQPQHF
clone_size: .; d_call: .; v_call: TRBV13; j_call: TRBJ1-1; cdr3_nt: TGTGCCAGCAGCTCCCGCAGGGAAAGCGTGAACACTGAAGCTTTCTTT; cdr3_aa: CASSSRRESVNTEAFF
clone_size: .; d_call: TRBD1; v_call: TRBV14; j_call: TRBJ1-2; cdr3_nt: TGTGCCAGCAGCCGGACAGGGAAATTTAGGGGCTACACCTTC; cdr3_aa: CASSRTGKFRGYTF
clone_size: .; d_call: TRBD2; v_call: TRBV5-1; j_call: TRBJ2-1; cdr3_nt: TGCGCCAGCCATGAGTCCCTAGCGGGGGGCTCTGAGCAGTTCTTC; cdr3_aa: CASHESLAGGSEQFF
clone_size: .; d_call: TRBD2; v_call: TRBV5-1; j_call: TRBJ2-5; cdr3_nt: TGCGCCAGCAGCCCCGGACTAGCGGGGAGGTTTGAGACCCAGTACTTC; cdr3_aa: CASSPGLAGRFETQYF
clone_size: .; d_call: .; v_call: TRBV25-1; j_call: TRBJ2-7; cdr3_nt: TGTGCCAGCAGTGGTCGCCCAGGCTCCTACGAGCAGTACTTC; cdr3_aa: CASSGRPGSYEQYF
clone_size: .; d_call: .; v_call: TRBV6-6; j_call: TRBJ2-1; cdr3_nt: TGTGCCAGCAGTGACTCAGGCAAGCGGGACATCAATGAGCAGTTCTTC; cdr3_aa: CASSDSGKRDINEQFF
clone_size: .; d_call: TRBD2; v_call: TRBV9; j_call: TRBJ2-2; cdr3_nt: TGTGCCAGCAGCGTAGAGGGACTAAACACCGGGGAGCTGTTTTTT; cdr3_aa: CASSVEGLNTGELFF